What follows are 16 T cell receptor beta chains derived from one specimen sequenced in a study of response to subunit inactivated influenza vaccine. TCRdb passed the RT-PCR reads through MiXCR, listing each CDR3 protein once. The sample includes about 700,000 distinct CDR3 sequences, approximately 14% of them seen just once. Material: PBMCs from blood, obtained 14 days before vaccination. These TCRs come from a man between 50 and 59 years old who received an inactivated influenza vaccine.

A few counts support this clonotype. The CDR3 sequence is CASRMGQMNQPQHF. The CDR3 DNA sequence: TGTGCCAGCAGAATGGGACAGATGAATCAGCCCCAGCATTTT. The rearrangement uses TRBV12-3 or TRBV12-4 and TRBJ1-5; 7 bases are a match to TRBD1. This CDR3 region has 14 residues. Trimming cost V 6 bases and J 4 bases; bases outside gene matches: 6.

Only a few counts were recorded for this clonotype. V is TRBV27 and J is TRBJ2-7, with D uncertain. Trimming stripped 5 bases from V and 2 bases from J, with 10 bases between. Germline CDR1 MNHEY, CDR2 SMNVEV (reference sequence). The CDR3 has 13 residues. CDR3 residues: CASSPIGPYEQYF. The CDR3 DNA reads TGTGCCAGCAGTCCTATCGGGCCCTACGAGCAGTACTTC.

This clonotype was counted only a few times. The chain has TRBV28 and TRBJ2-2, with D perhaps matching TRBD1 (6 bases). V lost 9 bases and J 0 bases, leaving 11 bases between the germline ends. The CDR3 runs 14 residues. CDR1 and CDR2 from the germline V gene are MDHEN and SYDVKM. The CDR3 spells CASLGGANTGELFF. The DNA of the CDR3 is TGTGCCAGTTTAGGGGGAGCGAACACCGGGGAGCTGTTTTTT.

This clonotype has a handful of counts. The CDR3: CASSQGSEQYF. The CDR3 nucleotides are TGTGCCAGCAGCCAGGGGAGCGAGCAGTACTTC. This chain links TRBV2 with TRBJ2-7; weak D call: TRBD1 (6 bases). V was pared by 6 bases and J by 6 bases, with 9 bases between. Germline V gives CDR1 SNHLY, CDR2 FYNNEI. This CDR3 contains 11 residues.

This clonotype has at least ten counts. The chain has TRBV6-2 or TRBV6-3 and TRBJ2-3; tentatively, D is TRBD1 or TRBD2 (6 bases each). Deletions cut 5 bases from V and 4 bases from J, with 10 bases between. Per the germline V gene, CDR1 is MNHEY and CDR2 is SVGEGT. This CDR3 contains 13 residues. CDR3 in DNA: TGTGCCAGCAGTAGAAGGGGGGCAGATACGCAGTATTTT. Translation: CASSRRGADTQYF.

The CDR3 coding sequence is TGCAGCGTTGAGTCCGGGACAGGGACCGAGCAGTACTTC. Translating it yields CSVESGTGTEQYF. The gene calls are TRBV29-1 and TRBJ2-7; 9 bases are shared with TRBD1. Germline V gene lookup returns CDR1 SQVTM and CDR2 ANQGSEA. V lost 3 bases and J lost 6; bases outside the gene matches: 6. This CDR3 has 13 residues.

V usage is TRBV2 and J usage is TRBJ2-7, with 7 bases aligning to TRBD1. CDR1 and CDR2 (germline): SNHLY, FYNNEI. V gave up 7 bases and J gave up 4 bases; unmatched junction bases: 13. The length of the CDR3 is 15 residues. CDR3 sequence: CASNNRPGTAYEQYF. The CDR3 bases are TGTGCCAGCAATAATAGACCCGGGACAGCTTACGAGCAGTACTTC.

This clonotype was counted a few times. This chain connects TRBV6-5 to TRBJ1-6; D possibly corresponds to TRBD1 (6 bases). The CDR3 sequence is 22 residues long. Germline V CDR1 and CDR2: MNHEY, SVGAGI. With 4 bases removed from V and 6 bases from J, the gap between germline ends came to 34 bases. The CDR3 loop reads CASSSLGAVGADGSTRNSPLHF. The CDR3 nucleotides are TGTGCCAGCAGTTCCTTGGGGGCAGTAGGGGCCGATGGTTCCACGCGTAATTCACCCCTCCACTTT.

Many counts were recorded for this clonotype. V gene TRBV29-1 combines with J gene TRBJ2-3; D is undetermined. Trimming cost V 0 bases and J 0 bases, with 7 bases left between them. This CDR3 has 14 residues. Per the germline V gene, CDR1 is SQVTM and CDR2 is ANQGSEA. The CDR3 DNA reads TGCAGCGTTGAAGAGAGAGGAAGCACAGATACGCAGTATTTT. It yields the protein CSVEERGSTDTQYF.

This clonotype occurred many times. The V and J genes are TRBV6-1 and TRBJ2-7; 8 bases map to TRBD2. V shed 6 bases, J shed 3 bases, and the junction held 7 bases outside the gene matches. The CDR3 covers 14 residues. Germline-derived CDR1 and CDR2 are MNHNS and SASEGT. The CDR3 sequence is CASSPTSGNYEQYF. The CDR3 coding sequence is TGTGCCAGCAGCCCCACTAGCGGAAACTACGAGCAGTACTTC.

This clonotype was recorded at least ten times. The chain employs TRBV5-6 and TRBJ1-2; D perhaps matches TRBD1 (6 bases). The V and J ends lost 2 bases and 0 bases respectively, with 14 bases between them. The CDR3 spans 16 residues. Germline V gene sequence: CDR1 SGHDT, CDR2 YYEEEE. The CDR3 region has the DNA TGTGCCAGCAGCTTAGTCCGGGGGGACACTAACTATGGCTACACCTTC. Protein product: CASSLVRGDTNYGYTF.

In this sample, this clonotype turned up a few times. This chain links TRBV27 with TRBJ1-6; no reliable D call. The CDR3 consists of 14 residues. Germline loops: CDR1 MNHEY, CDR2 SMNVEV (reference sequence). V was trimmed by 4 bases and J by 6 bases, leaving 10 bases between them. The CDR3 sequence: CASSWGTGNSPLHF. In nucleotides, the CDR3 is TGTGCCAGCAGTTGGGGAACCGGTAATTCACCCCTCCACTTT.

The sample holds a few counts of this clonotype. The gene calls are TRBV29-1 and TRBJ1-5; the D gene is possibly TRBD1 (6 bases). The germline V gene has CDR1 SQVTM and CDR2 ANQGSEA. V was clipped by 2 bases and J by 7 bases, with 12 bases between them. This CDR3 spans 13 amino acids. The CDR3 nucleotides are TGCAGCGTTGAAATGGGGGCTGGACAGCCCCAGCATTTT. This sequence encodes CSVEMGAGQPQHF. The whole variable domain, remainder taken from reference TRBV29-1 and TRBJ1-5, is SAVISQKPSRDICQRGTSLTIQCQVDSQVTMMFWYRQQPGQSLTLIATANQGSEATYESGFVIDKFPISRPNLTFSTLTVSNMSPEDSSIYLCSVEMGAGQPQHFGDGTRLSIL.

This clonotype was picked up one time. A much larger clone lies one base from this, so it may be a read error. This sequence joins TRBV18 and TRBJ2-7, with 10 nucleotides matching TRBD2. This CDR3 has 15 residues. Germline CDR1 KGHSH, CDR2 LQKENI. This CDR3 is CPSSPGLAASYEQYF. The CDR3 DNA reads as TGTCCCAGCTCACCTGGACTAGCGGCCTCCTACGAGCAGTACTTC.

The chain couples TRBV6-1 to TRBJ1-1; D remains ambiguous. Trimming left V 5 bases short and J 4 bases short, with 17 bases between. This CDR3 contains 15 residues. Germline-derived CDR1 and CDR2 are MNHNS and SASEGT. In DNA form, the CDR3 reads TGTGCCAGCAGTCCCCCAGGATTCGAGATCACTGAAGCTTTCTTT. Encoded protein: CASSPPGFEITEAFF.

This clonotype was picked up a small number of times. This chain joins TRBV7-9 and TRBJ2-3; D is perhaps TRBD1 (5 bases). Germline V CDR1 and CDR2: SEHNR, FQNEAQ (reference sequence). The CDR3 has 14 amino acids. The V gene lost 3 bases and the J gene lost 1 base, with 8 bases spanning the gap. The chain's CDR3 is CASSFATGTDTQYF. CDR3 bases: TGTGCCAGCAGCTTTGCGACAGGCACAGATACGCAGTATTTT.